Shown below are 22 T cell receptor beta chains from a single sample sequenced in a study of T cells in Graves' hyperthyroidism and ophthalmopathy. Researchers amplified the TCR beta CDR3 regions from RNA transcripts. Researchers ran a first-round RT-PCR on the TCR CDR3 using the HTBI primer set. TCRdb ran MiXCR on the multiplex PCR reads and lists one entry per CDR3 protein. In the table there are a few hundred thousand distinct CDR3 sequences, 15% to 19% of which are singletons. Material for sequencing was blood. All receptors come from a woman in her thirties with Graves' hyperthyroidism.

Concerning this clonotype itself: A much larger clone differs by one base, so this may be a read error. This chain links TRBV5-5 with TRBJ2-7; TRBD1 agrees at 9 bases. The junction had 6 bases not matched to a gene; V was cut back by 4 bases and J by 1 base. The CDR3 covers 15 residues. The germline V gene encodes CDR1 SGHKS and CDR2 YYEKEE (reference sequence). Here the CDR3 reads CASSRRQGDSYEQYF. The CDR3 DNA sequence: TGTGCCAGCAGCCGGAGACAGGGGGATTCCTACGAGCAGTACTTC.

This clonotype has a count of ten or more. V usage is TRBV5-5 and J usage is TRBJ2-4, with D tentatively TRBD1 or TRBD2 (5 bases each). Germline-derived CDR1 and CDR2 are SGHKS and YYEKEE (reference sequence). This CDR3 has 14 amino acids. Deletions cut 0 bases from V and 3 bases from J, with 7 bases between. The CDR3 is CASSLGGVKNIQYF. The CDR3 region has the DNA TGTGCCAGCAGCTTGGGAGGGGTCAAAAACATTCAGTACTTC. The whole variable domain, filled in from reference TRBV5-5 and TRBJ2-4, reads DAGVTQSPTHLIKTRGQQVTLRCSPISGHKSVSWYQQVLGQGPQFIFQYYEKEERGRGNFPDRFSARQFPNYSSELNVNALLLGDSALYLCASSLGGVKNIQYFGAGTRLSVL.

This clonotype was seen only a few times. V usage is TRBV29-1 and J usage is TRBJ2-4; D is possibly TRBD2 (7 bases). This CDR3 has 12 amino acids. V was pared by 7 bases and J by 6 bases, with 13 bases between. CDR1 SQVTM and CDR2 ANQGSEA come from the germline V gene. The DNA of the CDR3 is TGCAGCGCCACGGGGGGCTTAAACATTCAGTACTTC. It is translated as CSATGGLNIQYF.

This clonotype was counted ten times or more. The V and J genes are TRBV12-3 or TRBV12-4 and TRBJ2-1; no firm D call. CDR3 length: 12 amino acids. The V end was cut by 3 bases, the J end by 6 bases, with 6 bases between. DNA of the CDR3: TGTGCCAGCAGTTTGACCCCCAATGAGCAGTTCTTC. It translates to CASSLTPNEQFF.

This clonotype was recorded many times. The genes are TRBV20-1 and TRBJ2-1; the D is unclear. Germline V gene sequence: CDR1 DFQATT, CDR2 SNEGSKA (reference sequence). The CDR3 covers 12 residues. Trimming cost V 5 bases and J 7 bases, with 12 bases left between them. The CDR3 is CSAYVLGNEQFF. The CDR3 region has the DNA TGCAGTGCTTACGTCCTGGGTAATGAGCAGTTCTTC.

Comment on this clonotype: A much more abundant neighbour one base away suggests this may be a read error. The rearrangement joins TRBV6-1 to TRBJ2-7; TRBD1 matches at 8 bases. Germline CDR1 MNHNS, CDR2 SASEGT. The CDR3 loop spans 13 amino acids. CDR3 in amino acids: CASSAGQGPERYF. CDR3 coding DNA: TGTGCCAGCAGTGCAGGACAGGGACCCGAGCGGTACTTC.

This clonotype turned up a few times. The chain recombines TRBV19 with TRBJ2-7; TRBD2 aligns across 7 bases. The CDR3 runs 14 residues. J lost 6 bases, V lost 3 bases, and 8 bases had no gene match. Germline CDR1 LNHDA, CDR2 SQIVND (reference sequence). CDR3 loop: CASSMAGGSGEQYF. The CDR3 region has the DNA TGTGCCAGTAGTATGGCCGGCGGGAGTGGCGAGCAGTACTTC.

This clonotype occurred many times. The rearrangement joins TRBV30 to TRBJ1-1; D is uncertain. The CDR3 has 13 residues. Between the trimmed V and J ends, which lost 2 bases and 1 base, there was a span of 8 bases. The germline CDR1 and CDR2 sequences are GTSNPN and SVGIG (reference sequence). The CDR3 DNA is TGTGCCTGGAGTCCCGCCTCGAACACTGAAGCTTTCTTT. Residues: CAWSPASNTEAFF.

The chain links TRBV4-3 to TRBJ1-1, with a possible D match to TRBD1 (6 bases). CDR1 and CDR2 (germline): LGHNA, YSLEER. The CDR3 runs 12 residues. Trimming cost V 1 base and J 11 bases, with 11 bases left between them. DNA for the CDR3: TGCGCCAGCAGCCAAGGGGGGCGGCGTGCTTTCTTT. Its protein product is CASSQGGRRAFF.

V gene TRBV20-1 combines with J gene TRBJ1-4; D possibly corresponds to TRBD1 (6 bases). With 0 bases removed from V and 6 bases from J, the gap between germline ends came to 20 bases. The CDR3 sequence is 17 residues long. Germline CDR1 is DFQATT and CDR2 is SNEGSKA (reference sequence). CDR3 in DNA: TGCAGTGCTAGAGATTTTGGGGGGCCGGCGATTGATGAAAAACTGTTTTTT. Protein: CSARDFGGPAIDEKLFF.

This clonotype was observed at least ten times. The chain uses TRBV2 and TRBJ1-6; D is ambiguous. The ends were cut back, 7 bases at V and 3 bases at J, with 13 bases in the middle. Germline V gene sequence: CDR1 SNHLY, CDR2 FYNNEI. This CDR3 region has 15 residues. CDR3 sequence (DNA): TGTGCCAGCACGCTGGAAGTGGGCTATAATTCACCCCTCCACTTT. As protein: CASTLEVGYNSPLHF.

The chain uses TRBV19 and TRBJ2-1, with 10 bases that match TRBD1. The germline CDR1 and CDR2 sequences are LNHDA and SQIVND (reference sequence). The CDR3 has 16 amino acids. The junction had 4 bases not matched to a gene; V was cut back by 1 base and J by 4 bases. The CDR3: CASSIVGQGVYNEQFF. CDR3 DNA sequence: TGTGCCAGTAGTATAGTAGGACAGGGGGTGTACAATGAGCAGTTCTTC.

This clonotype turned up a few times. This sequence joins TRBV20-1 and TRBJ2-1; 9 positions agree with TRBD2. The CDR3 runs 15 residues. Trimming at V came to 1 base and at J to 6 bases, leaving 7 bases not matched to a gene. CDR1 DFQATT and CDR2 SNEGSKA come from the germline V gene (reference sequence). The CDR3 reads CSARALAGAVNEQFF. CDR3 coding DNA: TGCAGTGCTAGAGCTTTAGCGGGGGCTGTCAATGAGCAGTTCTTC.

Ten or more counts support this clonotype. The V gene is TRBV5-1, the J gene TRBJ2-1, with D unresolved. The ends were cut back, 0 bases at V and 8 bases at J, with 15 bases in the middle. Germline V gene sequence: CDR1 SGHRS, CDR2 YFSETQ. The CDR3 runs to 15 residues. The CDR3 reads CASSLDSPIAYEQFF. CDR3 nucleotides: TGCGCCAGCAGCTTGGACTCCCCGATCGCCTATGAGCAGTTCTTC.

This clonotype was seen many times. The rearrangement links TRBV6-2 or TRBV6-3 to TRBJ2-2; 12 bases fit TRBD2. The CDR3 is 18 residues long. J gave up 5 bases and V 6 bases, and 13 bases lay outside the gene matches. Per the germline V gene, CDR1 is MNHEY and CDR2 is SVGEGT. The CDR3 here is CASSPGLAGRVWTGELFF. DNA of the CDR3: TGTGCCAGCAGCCCCGGACTAGCGGGACGCGTTTGGACCGGGGAGCTGTTTTTT.

Points on this clonotype: One base away lies a much larger clone, so this may be a sequencing read error. The gene calls are TRBV28 and TRBJ1-1; D gene unclear. This CDR3 is 10 amino acids long. In germline, CDR1 is MDHEN, CDR2 SYDVKM. DNA of the CDR3: TGTACCACCGGGTACACTGAAGCTTTCTTT. Translated, it gives CTTGYTEAFF.

This clonotype was counted a few times. J is TRBJ2-1 and V is TRBV20-1; the match to TRBD1 covers 10 bases. The germline gives CDR1 DFQATT, CDR2 SNEGSKA (reference sequence). This CDR3 is 14 amino acids long. With V trimmed by 6 bases and J by 9 bases, 11 bases remained unmatched. DNA for the CDR3: TGCAGTGCGCACGGGACAGGGGACGCGGCTGAGCAGTTCTTC. Translation: CSAHGTGDAAEQFF.

The rearrangement uses TRBV7-9 and TRBJ1-1, with 8 bases fitting TRBD1. Germline lookup yields CDR1 SEHNR and CDR2 FQNEAQ (reference sequence). This CDR3 spans 16 amino acids. The V segment lost 3 bases and the J segment 3 bases; nucleotides outside the gene matches: 9. This CDR3 is CASSFRQGARDTEAFF. The CDR3 DNA is TGTGCCAGCAGCTTCCGGCAGGGGGCCCGGGACACTGAAGCTTTCTTT.

The gene calls are TRBV7-9 and TRBJ1-3; TRBD1 might be the D (6 bases). Trimming removed 1 base from V and 4 bases from J, with 11 bases in between. CDR1 is SEHNR and CDR2 is FQNEAQ in the germline V gene (reference sequence). The CDR3 extends over 15 amino acids. CDR3 DNA: TGTGCCAGCAGCTTAGGGACAGAGTCCGGAAACACCATATATTTT. Translation gives CASSLGTESGNTIYF.

The genes are TRBV15 and TRBJ2-1, with D hard to call. CDR3 length: 14 residues. The germline CDR1 and CDR2 sequences are LNHNV and YYDKDF (reference sequence). Trimming took 0 bases from V and 5 from J, leaving 8 bases between them. CDR3 DNA sequence: TGTGCCACCAGCAGAGATCGACTGAACAATGAGCAGTTCTTC. Protein sequence: CATSRDRLNNEQFF.

This clonotype was seen ten or more times. This chain joins TRBV11-2 and TRBJ2-2; 9 nucleotides match TRBD2. The CDR3 spans 15 residues. CDR1 is SGHAT and CDR2 is FQNNGV in the germline V gene. Unmatched junction bases numbered 4, after V lost 5 bases and J lost 3 bases. The CDR3 sequence is CASSGRLADTGELFF. The CDR3 bases are TGTGCCAGCAGCGGAAGACTAGCGGACACCGGGGAGCTGTTTTTT. Full variable domain (remainder filled in from reference TRBV11-2 and TRBJ2-2): EAGVAQSPRYKIIEKRQSVAFWCNPISGHATLYWYQQILGQGPKLLIQFQNNGVVDDSQLPKDRFSAERLKGVDSTLKIQPAKLEDSAVYLCASSGRLADTGELFFGEGSRLTVL.

The V gene is TRBV19, the J gene TRBJ1-1; perhaps TRBD1 as D (5 bases). Trimming removed 1 base at V and 0 bases at J, with 9 bases between. There are 15 residues in the CDR3. The germline V gene has CDR1 LNHDA and CDR2 SQIVND (reference sequence). The CDR3 nucleotides are TGTGCCAGTAGTATAGCCCACAGGTTGAACACTGAAGCTTTCTTT. Translation gives CASSIAHRLNTEAFF.